These T cell receptor beta chains were read from a single sample in a study of blood T cell repertoires in COVID-19. The repertoire was sequenced with immunoSEQ multiplex PCR; TCRdb's copy has only in-frame clones and lacks some. The sample holds about 90,000 clones, around 93% seen once. The sequenced material came from peripheral blood. These receptors were collected from a human donor with active COVID-19. The donor label of this sample is uncertain. Each CDR3 is given with its conserved first and last residue. The D gene is left open where the match is weak. Clone size, where shown, is once, few, many, or a class for clones that have expanded.

V	D	size	J	DNA	CDR3
TRBV9	-	-	TRBJ2-7	TGTGCCAGCAGTCCAGCGGGACAGGCCTACGAGCAGTACTTC	CASSPAGQAYEQYF
TRBV6-5	TRBD1	-	TRBJ1-6	TGTGCCAGCAGTTTGGGACAGACTAATTCACCCCTCCACTTT	CASSLGQTNSPLHF
TRBV6-5	TRBD2	once	TRBJ2-1	TGTGCCAGCAGTTCCAGCGGGAGCACCTACAATGAGCAGTTCTTC	CASSSSGSTYNEQFF
TRBV24-1	-	once	TRBJ1-2	TGTGCCACCAGTGATTTTTACAGGATTGGCTACACCTTC	CATSDFYRIGYTF
TRBV24-1	TRBD1	-	TRBJ2-1	TGTGCCACCAAGGCCCTGGGACAGGGGGTGACCAATGAGCAGTTCTTC	CATKALGQGVTNEQFF
TRBV24-1	TRBD1	-	TRBJ2-3	TGTGCCACCAGTGATCCAGGACAGGGGACAGATACGCAGTATTTT	CATSDPGQGTDTQYF
TRBV6-6	TRBD2	-	TRBJ2-1	TGTGCCAGCAGTCCAAGATCTAGCGGGGGGGCCGATGAGCAGTTCTTC	CASSPRSSGGADEQFF
TRBV6-2/TRBV6-3	TRBD1	-	TRBJ1-5	TGTGCCAGCAGTTCGGACAGGGGGCTAGTCGGGTCCCAGCATTTT	CASSSDRGLVGSQHF
TRBV29-1	TRBD1	once	TRBJ1-4	TGCAGCGTTCAGACAGGGATTAATGAAAAACTGTTTTTT	CSVQTGINEKLFF
TRBV7-6	-	-	TRBJ2-3	TGTGCCAGCAGCTCAGGGCCAGATACGCAGTATTTT	CASSSGPDTQYF
TRBV5-4	TRBD2	-	TRBJ2-3	TGTGCCAGCAGCAGGAGCGGGGCTAGCACAGATACGCAGTATTTT	CASSRSGASTDTQYF
TRBV4-3	TRBD1	once	TRBJ1-1	TGCGCCAGCAGCCAAGGCTTAGGGACAGCAAACACTGAAGCTTTCTTT	CASSQGLGTANTEAFF
TRBV9	TRBD1	-	TRBJ1-4	TGTGCCAGCAGCGTCGGGACAGGGGGTAATGAAAAACTGTTTTTT	CASSVGTGGNEKLFF
TRBV5-1	-	-	TRBJ2-1	TGCGCCAGCAGCCCCGGGTCCCCCTACAATGAGCAGTTCTTC	CASSPGSPYNEQFF
TRBV3-1/TRBV3-2	-	once	TRBJ2-5	TGTGCCAGCAGCCAAGAAGCGGGTTTTGAGACCCAGTACTTC	CASSQEAGFETQYF
TRBV9	-	many	TRBJ2-7	TGTGCCAGCAGCCCCCCAGAGCAGGGCGAGCAGTACTTC	CASSPPEQGEQYF
TRBV6-1	-	-	TRBJ1-6	TGTGCCAGCAGTGAGGCATCTTTTAATTCACCCCTCCACTTT	CASSEASFNSPLHF
TRBV19	TRBD2	once	TRBJ2-6	TGTGCCAGTAGTCCCCCTCGGGGGGGCTCTGGGGCCAACGTCCTGACTTTC	CASSPPRGGSGANVLTF
TRBV7-2	-	-	TRBJ2-3	TGTGCCAGCAGCTTAAGGGGTGTACTAGCAGGAGCAGATACGCAGTATTTT	CASSLRGVLAGADTQYF
TRBV30	TRBD1	-	TRBJ1-2	TGTGCCGCACCACAGGGGCTTCATGGCTACACCTTC	CAAPQGLHGYTF
TRBV5-8	-	-	TRBJ2-7	TGTGCCAGCAGCTTCACTCCCTCCTACGAGCAGTACTTC	CASSFTPSYEQYF
TRBV28	TRBD1	-	TRBJ1-2	TGTGCCAGCAGTTTCGCCGGACAGGTAGACTATGGCTACACCTTC	CASSFAGQVDYGYTF
TRBV6-2/TRBV6-3	-	-	TRBJ1-2	TGTGCCAGCAGTTACGGGCGGGATAACTATGGCTACACCTTC	CASSYGRDNYGYTF
TRBV15	TRBD1	-	TRBJ1-2	TGTGCCACCAGCAGAGATGTTGGGACAGGGAATGGCTACACCTTC	CATSRDVGTGNGYTF
TRBV11-2	-	-	TRBJ1-1	TGTGCCAGCAGCTTAGATGCCCCGGGGGAGGCTTTCTTT	CASSLDAPGEAFF
TRBV5-8	TRBD1	-	TRBJ2-5	TGTGCCAGCAGCATCGGGACAGGGGGCCCAGAGACCCAGTACTTC	CASSIGTGGPETQYF
TRBV28	TRBD1	-	TRBJ1-2	TGTGCCAGCAGCTTGGAGACAGGGAGCTATGGCTACACCTTC	CASSLETGSYGYTF
TRBV10-3	TRBD1	once	TRBJ1-2	TGTGCCGTCTCGGGACAGAATAATAACTATGGCTACACCTTC	CAVSGQNNNYGYTF
TRBV6-5	TRBD2	-	TRBJ2-5	TGTGCCAGCAGGCCTGCGGGGGAGGAGACCCAGTACTTC	CASRPAGEETQYF
TRBV4-3	-	few	TRBJ1-2	TGCGCCAGCAGCCAAGACGTCGGGGACTATGGCTACACCTTC	CASSQDVGDYGYTF
TRBV11-2	-	-	TRBJ2-3	TGTGCCAGCAGCTACAGGGTTCGAACAGATACGCAGTATTTT	CASSYRVRTDTQYF
TRBV10-1	-	-	TRBJ2-2	TGCGCCAGCAGTGATCATTCCACCGGGGAGCTGTTTTTT	CASSDHSTGELFF
TRBV19	-	-	TRBJ2-1	TGTGCCAGTAGTATACTGACGGAGCCTTACAATGAGCAGTTCTTC	CASSILTEPYNEQFF
TRBV5-5	-	-	TRBJ2-2	TGTGCCAGCAGTTTAGGGGTCCTGAACACCGGGGAGCTGTTTTTT	CASSLGVLNTGELFF
TRBV29-1	-	-	TRBJ2-3	TGCAGCGCGGCGGGTCGGATCACAGATACGCAGTATTTT	CSAAGRITDTQYF
TRBV9	-	-	TRBJ2-3	TGTGCCAGCAGCCCCCGTCTCCGGAGGCAGACTAGCACAGATACGCAGTATTTT	CASSPRLRRQTSTDTQYF
TRBV13	-	-	TRBJ1-3	TGTGCCAGCAGCTCCCCGGTATACTCTGGAAACACCATATATTTT	CASSSPVYSGNTIYF
TRBV5-1	-	-	TRBJ2-3	TGCGCCAGCAGCATACCGGGGAGCACAGATACGCAGTATTTT	CASSIPGSTDTQYF
TRBV11-1	-	-	TRBJ1-6	TGTGCCAGCAGCTTATCGTCGGGGTATAATTCACCCCTCCACTTT	CASSLSSGYNSPLHF
TRBV6-6	TRBD2	-	TRBJ2-1	TGTGCCAGCAGCCCTAGCGGGGGTTACAATGAGCAGTTCTTC	CASSPSGGYNEQFF